The clone carrying this T cell receptor (beta chain) was observed a few times. Antigen unknown. CDR1 is MGHDK and CDR2 is SYGVNS in the germline V gene. Trimming took off 5 bases at V and 2 bases at J, with 13 bases between the two ends. The CDR3 runs 16 residues. The sample is drawn from a study of Graves' ophthalmopathy and Graves' hyperthyroidism. Study details: The study drew peripheral blood at initial diagnosis, before any treatment. Broader study findings: Sensitivity reached roughly 71% and specificity approximately 78% when the model predicted ophthalmopathy progression.

Investigators amplified TCR beta CDR3 regions from RNA transcripts. RT-PCR was first run with HTBI primers, then multiplex PCR in a second round. TCRdb used MiXCR to reprocess the multiplex PCR reads, holding one entry per CDR3 protein. This table holds 740,000 or so distinct CDR3 sequences, around 40% found once. This sequence originates from an adult man with Graves' ophthalmopathy. Sequencing input: peripheral blood. The chain couples TRBV25-1 to TRBJ2-6; possible D gene TRBD2, 5 bases. In DNA form, the CDR3 reads TGTGCCAGCAGTAACGGAGGAGGTGCTGGGGCCAACGTCCTGACTTTC. This sequence encodes CASSNGGGAGANVLTF.